This T cell receptor beta chain was recorded in a study of vaccination and CD4 T cells after COVID-19. This clonotype was seen only a few times. TCRdb independently ran MiXCR on the PCR reads; one entry per CDR3 protein. Counted here are around 16,000 distinct CDR3 sequences, 66% occurring once; the ten biggest clones make up 0.95% to 1.2%. This CDR3 region has 14 residues. Germline V gene sequence: CDR1 DFQATT, CDR2 SNEGSKA (reference sequence). Trimming removed 6 bases from V and 5 bases from J; junction bases left unmatched: 9. This sample comprised CD4+ T cells from blood, obtained after SARS-CoV-2 vaccination. The clonotype originates from a human donor who had recovered from COVID-19. The chain is built from TRBV20-1 and TRBJ1-5, with 8 positions matching TRBD1. The CDR3 here is CSAKTQGAHQPQHF. DNA for the CDR3: TGCAGTGCCAAAACCCAGGGGGCGCATCAGCCCCAGCATTTT.